This entry is about one T cell receptor beta chain. This receptor's antigen is unknown. No per-base quality is available; no much larger clone lies one base away. This sample is drawn from a study of T cell repertoires in cytomegalovirus infection (dated by TCRdb to the late 2010s). About the study as a whole: The HLA type of each donor mattered for the analysis, because public TCR beta signatures pointed to carriage of CMV infection along with the matching HLA type. Results and caveats for the whole study, not just this receptor: In both this cohort and an independent cohort of a few hundred donors, the cumulative frequency of public TCR beta family members distinguished carriers of CMV infection plus the relevant HLA type. The ex vivo response was dominated by HLA-C-restricted CMV-specific TCR beta clonotypes, and the single most frequent clonotype in two of eight donors was supplied by these HLA-C-restricted clonotypes.

The instrument given in TCRdb is Illumina HiSeq 1500. TCRdb reran the public reads through fastp at Q25 and MiXCR, keeping productive beta chains. Merged by CDR3 protein, the rows form single entries marked with the most common genes and DNA. In this sample the table shows 250,000 or so distinct CDR3 sequences, about a sixth of which occur a single time. The ten largest clonotypes hold around 47% of the sample. The sequence was obtained from a human donor in good health (CMV status not recorded). Some clones in this sample may be carry-over from other donors' samples. The sample was CD8+ T cells from PBMCs.

The DNA is as follows: TGTGCCAGCCTACAGAACGACGGACGCCGGGCCGGGGAGCTGTTTTTT. Its amino acids are CASLQNDGRRAGELFF. The chain joins TRBV2 to TRBJ2-2; confidence is insufficient to name the D gene. Trimming costs V 8 bases and J 6 bases, and their ends lie 22 bases apart. The CDR3, cysteine through phenylalanine, is 16 amino acids long. Kept here is only the CDR3 DNA, which spans 48 bases and is read in frame from base 1. The CDR1 and CDR2 encoded by the germline V gene are SNHLY and FYNNEI.